This is a list of T cell receptor beta chains from one sample in a study of CD8 T cells in Susac syndrome. TCRdb independently ran MiXCR on the immunoSEQ multiplex PCR reads; one entry per CDR3 protein. The sample includes approximately 210,000 distinct CDR3 sequences, approximately 95% seen only once; the top ten take about 0.088%. The sample comprised CD4+ T cells from PBMCs. The receptors shown here come from a human donor with multiple sclerosis. CDR3s include the opening cysteine and the closing phenylalanine or tryptophan. The D gene is left open where the match is weak. For some rows the clone size is stated as once, few or many, or as a class when expanded; others skip it.

J: TRBJ1-5; V: TRBV20-1; D: TRBD1; size: -; CDR3: CSAWGPTGVYGNQPQHF; DNA: TGCAGTGCTTGGGGGCCGACAGGGGTTTATGGCAATCAGCCCCAGCATTTT
J: TRBJ2-7; V: TRBV29-1; D: -; size: -; CDR3: CSVGTPHYEQYF; DNA: TGCAGCGTTGGGACACCGCACTACGAGCAGTACTTC
J: TRBJ2-7; V: TRBV28; D: TRBD2; size: -; CDR3: CASQAGGIYEQYF; DNA: TGTGCCAGCCAAGCGGGAGGGATCTACGAGCAGTACTTC
J: TRBJ2-1; V: TRBV30; D: TRBD2; size: -; CDR3: CAWRTGLAGDYNEQFF; DNA: TGTGCCTGGAGAACTGGCCTAGCGGGAGACTACAATGAGCAGTTCTTC
J: TRBJ2-5; V: TRBV27; D: TRBD2; size: once; CDR3: CASRLAGGNQETQYF; DNA: TGTGCCAGTCGACTAGCGGGAGGGAACCAAGAGACCCAGTACTTC
J: TRBJ2-5; V: TRBV27; D: -; size: -; CDR3: CASRPTGPETQYF; DNA: TGTGCCAGCAGACCCACAGGGCCTGAGACCCAGTACTTC
J: TRBJ2-4; V: TRBV29-1; D: TRBD2; size: -; CDR3: CSVRGLAGGLQYF; DNA: TGCAGCGTTCGTGGACTAGCGGGAGGTCTTCAGTACTTC
J: TRBJ2-5; V: TRBV14; D: -; size: -; CDR3: CASSLGPGETQYF; DNA: TGTGCCAGCAGCCTAGGACCAGGGGAGACCCAGTACTTC
J: TRBJ1-2; V: TRBV5-1; D: -; size: -; CDR3: CASSAGQVQHTF; DNA: TGCGCCAGCAGCGCGGGGCAGGTTCAACACACCTTC
J: TRBJ1-2; V: TRBV20-1; D: -; size: -; CDR3: CSAKREGYGYTF; DNA: TGCAGTGCTAAGAGGGAGGGGTATGGCTACACCTTC
J: TRBJ2-1; V: TRBV12-3/TRBV12-4; D: TRBD2; size: -; CDR3: CASSSGLAGYQFF; DNA: TGTGCCAGCAGTTCCGGACTAGCGGGTTACCAGTTCTTC
J: TRBJ2-1; V: TRBV20-1; D: -; size: -; CDR3: CSARSPWNEQFF; DNA: TGCAGTGCTAGGTCGCCGTGGAATGAGCAGTTCTTC
J: TRBJ2-7; V: TRBV20-1; D: TRBD2; size: -; CDR3: CSARVRAGTSGRMGGEQYF; DNA: TGCAGTGCTAGAGTTCGGGCCGGGACTAGCGGGAGGATGGGCGGCGAGCAGTACTTC
J: TRBJ2-5; V: TRBV28; D: TRBD2; size: -; CDR3: CASRRWGTIETQYF; DNA: TGTGCCAGCCGTCGCTGGGGGACTATAGAGACCCAGTACTTC
J: TRBJ1-1; V: TRBV27; D: TRBD1; size: -; CDR3: CASRRQGSNTEAFF; DNA: TGTGCCAGCAGGCGACAGGGGTCGAACACTGAAGCTTTCTTT
J: TRBJ2-1; V: TRBV20-1; D: TRBD2; size: -; CDR3: CSAKGTSGRGHEQFF; DNA: TGCAGTGCTAAAGGGACTAGCGGGAGGGGACATGAGCAGTTCTTC
J: TRBJ1-5; V: TRBV30; D: -; size: -; CDR3: CAWSPVGGQPQHF; DNA: TGTGCCTGGAGTCCAGTGGGGGGTCAGCCCCAGCATTTT
J: TRBJ1-2; V: TRBV7-9; D: -; size: -; CDR3: CASSRRDFGYTF; DNA: TGTGCCAGCAGCCGCAGGGACTTTGGCTACACCTTC
J: TRBJ2-1; V: TRBV5-1; D: TRBD1; size: -; CDR3: CASSFPTGTYNEQFF; DNA: TGCGCCAGCAGCTTCCCGACAGGGACCTACAATGAGCAGTTCTTC
J: TRBJ1-1; V: TRBV20-1; D: -; size: -; CDR3: CSALVPNTEAFF; DNA: TGCAGTGCTTTGGTCCCGAACACTGAAGCTTTCTTT
J: TRBJ1-2; V: TRBV25-1; D: TRBD1; size: -; CDR3: CASSEPGQGARRGYTF; DNA: TGTGCCAGCAGTGAACCGGGACAGGGGGCGCGGAGAGGCTACACCTTC
J: TRBJ1-1; V: TRBV27; D: TRBD1; size: -; CDR3: CASSPWTGDEAFF; DNA: TGTGCCAGCAGTCCGTGGACAGGGGATGAAGCTTTCTTT
J: TRBJ1-2; V: TRBV4-1; D: TRBD1; size: -; CDR3: CASSQDNPGGGYGYTF; DNA: TGCGCCAGCAGCCAAGATAACCCAGGGGGTGGCTATGGCTACACCTTC
J: TRBJ2-5; V: TRBV3-1; D: TRBD2; size: -; CDR3: CASSQVGLAGVGETQYF; DNA: TGTGCCAGCAGCCAAGTGGGACTAGCGGGAGTAGGGGAGACCCAGTACTTC
J: TRBJ1-1; V: TRBV7-9; D: -; size: -; CDR3: CASRQKNTEAFF; DNA: TGTGCCAGCAGGCAGAAGAACACTGAAGCTTTCTTT
J: TRBJ1-5; V: TRBV20-1; D: TRBD1; size: -; CDR3: CSAWTRDSHNQPQHF; DNA: TGCAGTGCTTGGACCCGGGACAGCCACAATCAGCCCCAGCATTTT
J: TRBJ2-5; V: TRBV3-1; D: -; size: once; CDR3: CASSQTTQETQYF; DNA: TGTGCCAGCAGCCAAACAACACAAGAGACCCAGTACTTC
J: TRBJ1-1; V: TRBV6-5; D: -; size: -; CDR3: CASSFENTEAFF; DNA: TGTGCCAGCAGTTTTGAAAACACTGAAGCTTTCTTT
J: TRBJ1-1; V: TRBV5-1; D: -; size: once; CDR3: CASSLGLTEAFF; DNA: TGCGCCAGCAGCTTGGGACTAACTGAAGCTTTCTTT
J: TRBJ2-3; V: TRBV15; D: -; size: -; CDR3: CATSRDPGYTDTQYF; DNA: TGTGCCACCAGCAGAGATCCAGGGTACACAGATACGCAGTATTTT
J: TRBJ2-7; V: TRBV7-2; D: -; size: -; CDR3: CASSLRGREQYF; DNA: TGTGCCAGCAGCTTACGAGGGCGCGAGCAGTACTTC
J: TRBJ2-7; V: TRBV20-1; D: TRBD1; size: -; CDR3: CSATHRGRVEQYF; DNA: TGCAGTGCAACCCACAGGGGGCGGGTCGAGCAGTACTTC
J: TRBJ2-2; V: TRBV2; D: -; size: -; CDR3: CATYRESGELFF; DNA: TGTGCCACCTACAGGGAGAGCGGGGAGCTGTTTTTT
J: TRBJ2-4; V: TRBV27; D: -; size: -; CDR3: CASSPIMGGLAKNIQYF; DNA: TGTGCCAGCAGTCCCATTATGGGGGGACTAGCCAAAAACATTCAGTACTTC
J: TRBJ2-7; V: TRBV18; D: -; size: -; CDR3: CASSIGRTYEQYF; DNA: TGTGCCAGCTCAATCGGACGGACCTACGAGCAGTACTTC
J: TRBJ2-7; V: TRBV28; D: TRBD2; size: -; CDR3: CASITSGSLYEQYF; DNA: TGTGCCAGCATTACCAGCGGGAGTCTCTACGAGCAGTACTTC
J: TRBJ2-1; V: TRBV24-1; D: TRBD1; size: -; CDR3: CATSDGTGGRDEQFF; DNA: TGTGCCACCAGTGACGGGACAGGGGGCCGGGATGAGCAGTTCTTC
J: TRBJ2-7; V: TRBV29-1; D: -; size: -; CDR3: CSVAGSSEQYF; DNA: TGCAGCGTTGCCGGGTCAAGTGAGCAGTACTTC
J: TRBJ1-1; V: TRBV20-1; D: -; size: -; CDR3: CSALIRGTEAFF; DNA: TGCAGTGCTCTTATTCGGGGTACTGAAGCTTTCTTT
J: TRBJ2-7; V: TRBV6-1; D: -; size: -; CDR3: CASSDRDGPYEQYF; DNA: TGTGCCAGCAGTGATCGGGACGGTCCCTACGAGCAGTACTTC
J: TRBJ2-7; V: TRBV20-1; D: -; size: once; CDR3: CSATGDNYEQYF; DNA: TGCAGTGCTACAGGGGATAACTACGAGCAGTACTTC
J: TRBJ2-7; V: TRBV20-1; D: -; size: -; CDR3: CSARDAGRGRRGEQYF; DNA: TGCAGTGCTAGAGATGCGGGTCGGGGCCGACGGGGCGAGCAGTACTTC
J: TRBJ2-3; V: TRBV18; D: -; size: few; CDR3: CASSGNTDTQYF; DNA: TGTGCCAGCTCGGGGAACACAGATACGCAGTATTTT
J: TRBJ2-7; V: TRBV7-3; D: TRBD1; size: -; CDR3: CASSAPGGEQYF; DNA: TGTGCCAGCAGCGCCCCAGGGGGAGAGCAGTACTTC
J: TRBJ2-3; V: TRBV7-3; D: -; size: -; CDR3: CASSLTGAWSTDTQYF; DNA: TGTGCCAGCAGCTTAACAGGGGCTTGGAGCACAGATACGCAGTATTTT
J: TRBJ1-3; V: TRBV5-8; D: -; size: -; CDR3: CASSWGIGGLSGNTIYF; DNA: TGTGCCAGCAGCTGGGGGATCGGCGGACTCTCTGGAAACACCATATATTTT
J: TRBJ1-5; V: TRBV20-1; D: -; size: -; CDR3: CSATRDGQPQHF; DNA: TGCAGTGCAACCCGGGATGGTCAGCCCCAGCATTTT
J: TRBJ2-1; V: TRBV29-1; D: -; size: -; CDR3: CSVKSPSYNEQFF; DNA: TGCAGCGTTAAATCGCCCTCCTACAATGAGCAGTTCTTC
J: TRBJ2-1; V: TRBV3-1; D: TRBD2; size: -; CDR3: CASSRSGLAGTQSSYNEQFF; DNA: TGTGCCAGCAGCCGGTCGGGACTAGCGGGGACCCAAAGCTCCTACAATGAGCAGTTCTTC
J: TRBJ1-5; V: TRBV30; D: TRBD1; size: -; CDR3: CAWTAGLAGGQPQHF; DNA: TGTGCCTGGACCGCCGGCCTGGCAGGGGGTCAGCCCCAGCATTTT
J: TRBJ1-5; V: TRBV10-3; D: -; size: -; CDR3: CATSDGQPQHF; DNA: TGTGCCACCTCTGATGGGCAGCCCCAGCATTTT
J: TRBJ2-7; V: TRBV6-1; D: TRBD2; size: -; CDR3: CASSEGTSGSRYEQYF; DNA: TGTGCCAGCAGTGAAGGGACTAGCGGGAGTCGGTACGAGCAGTACTTC
J: TRBJ2-7; V: TRBV29-1; D: TRBD2; size: -; CDR3: CSVGLAGGMYEQYF; DNA: TGCAGCGTTGGGCTAGCGGGAGGTATGTACGAGCAGTACTTC
J: TRBJ1-1; V: TRBV29-1; D: -; size: -; CDR3: CSSRGRGGGNTEAFF; DNA: TGCAGCTCCAGGGGAAGGGGAGGGGGTAACACTGAAGCTTTCTTT
J: TRBJ1-2; V: TRBV25-1; D: -; size: -; CDR3: CASSFLQGACTF; DNA: TGTGCCAGCAGTTTCCTTCAGGGCGCCTGCACCTTC
J: TRBJ2-7; V: TRBV27; D: TRBD2; size: -; CDR3: CASSRSGDPSYERYF; DNA: TGTGCCAGCAGTCGTAGCGGGGATCCCTCCTACGAGCGGTACTTC
J: TRBJ2-7; V: TRBV9; D: -; size: -; CDR3: CASSVAVSGEQYF; DNA: TGTGCCAGCAGCGTAGCGGTGTCGGGCGAGCAGTACTTC